A selection of T cell receptor beta chains follows, all from one sample in a study of T cells in Graves' hyperthyroidism and ophthalmopathy. TCRdb reanalysed the multiplex PCR reads using MiXCR and keeps one entry per CDR3 protein. Altogether around 490,000 distinct CDR3 sequences are present, just under 20% being singletons, with the ten largest covering about 50%. The sequenced material came from blood. The receptor set was obtained from a man between 35 and 55 years old with Graves' ophthalmopathy. Each CDR3 is given with its conserved first and last residue. D genes are given only for firm matches. Part of the rows lack a size; the others show once, few, many or a class for expanded clones.

.	TRBJ1-6	TRBV5-1	TRBD1	TGCGCCAGCAGCTACGGGACAGGGTTGGATTCACCCCTCCACTTT	CASSYGTGLDSPLHF
many	TRBJ1-1	TRBV2	TRBD1	TGTGCCAGCAGTACTTACCGGGACAGGGAAGGTGGGAGGGAAGCTTTCTTT	CASSTYRDREGGREAFF
many	TRBJ2-3	TRBV5-1	TRBD2	TGCGCCAGCAGCTTCGCCTCCGGGACTTGGGAGGGGCGACCTGATACGCAGTATTTT	CASSFASGTWEGRPDTQYF
many	TRBJ2-2	TRBV2	.	TGTGCCAGCAGTGAAACGGGACTTCTGAACACCGGGGAGCTGTTTTTT	CASSETGLLNTGELFF
.	TRBJ2-2	TRBV11-2	TRBD2	TGTGCCAGCACCGCTGCGGGGACTAGCGGGGGGCAAGGTGGGGAGCTGTTTTTT	CASTAAGTSGGQGGELFF
few	TRBJ2-7	TRBV28	TRBD2	TGTGCCAGCAGTTCGGTGGTAGCGGGGTACGAGCAGTACTTC	CASSSVVAGYEQYF
.	TRBJ2-2	TRBV27	TRBD2	TGTGCCAGCAGTTCCCCCGGGGGGGGCGGGGGGAACACCGGGGAGCTGTTTTTT	CASSSPGGGGGNTGELFF
.	TRBJ1-2	TRBV27	.	TGTGCCAGCAGGAGTTATTTGGGCGGGGGCTACACCTTC	CASRSYLGGGYTF
many	TRBJ1-1	TRBV27	.	TGTGCCAGCAGTAGGACACGTGAAGCTTTCTTT	CASSRTREAFF
.	TRBJ2-1	TRBV18	.	TGTGCCAGCTCACCACTGCCAGGGCAGGGAGGGGGCTCCTACAATGAGCAGTTCTTC	CASSPLPGQGGGSYNEQFF
few	TRBJ1-2	TRBV15	TRBD1	TGTGCCACCAGCGGCTTGACAGGGAATGGCTACACCTTC	CATSGLTGNGYTF
few	TRBJ1-5	TRBV3-1	TRBD1	TGTGCCAGCAGCCAATCGAAGGGGGCTCCGTACAATCAGCCCCAGCATTTT	CASSQSKGAPYNQPQHF
many	TRBJ2-3	TRBV6-2/TRBV6-3	.	TGTGCCAGCATGAGTCAACGGTGGACCTCCACAGATACGCAGTATTTT	CASMSQRWTSTDTQYF
few	TRBJ2-3	TRBV4-1	TRBD2	TGCGCCAGCAGCACCGGGACTAGCGGGAGCGGAGATACGCAGTATTTT	CASSTGTSGSGDTQYF
few	TRBJ1-6	TRBV18	.	TGTGCCAGCTCACCCCCTGGAGGGGATAATTCACCCCTCCACTTT	CASSPPGGDNSPLHF
many	TRBJ1-1	TRBV12-3/TRBV12-4	.	TGTGCCAGCAGTTTCTGGGCCACTGAAGCTTTCTTT	CASSFWATEAFF
many	TRBJ1-1	TRBV30	.	TGTGCCTGGATAATCTGGGGCGTTAACACTGAAGCTTTCTTT	CAWIIWGVNTEAFF
.	TRBJ2-1	TRBV11-1	TRBD2	TGTGCCAGCAGCCTACTGACTAGCGGGAACTACAATGAGCAGTTCTTC	CASSLLTSGNYNEQFF
.	TRBJ2-2	TRBV6-1	TRBD1	TGTGCCAGCAGTCTCGGACAGGGAGTCGCCGGGGAGCTGTTTTTT	CASSLGQGVAGELFF
many	TRBJ2-5	TRBV12-3/TRBV12-4	.	TGTGCCAGCAGTTTACTGGGGGCCGGAGAGACCCAGTACTTC	CASSLLGAGETQYF
.	TRBJ2-1	TRBV12-5	.	TGTGCTAGTGGTTATGGTCCCCAAGGGGGTGAGCAGTTCTTC	CASGYGPQGGEQFF
many	TRBJ2-2	TRBV6-1	TRBD2	TGTGCCAGCAGTGTCCTAGCGGGATGGACCGGGGAGCTGTTTTTT	CASSVLAGWTGELFF
many	TRBJ2-7	TRBV6-6	.	TGTGCCAGCAGTTACTCGGCCCCCGGGACCCCCTACGAGCAGTACTTC	CASSYSAPGTPYEQYF
few	TRBJ1-2	TRBV7-9	TRBD1	TGTGCCAGCAGCCGACGCGACAGGGCCTCTTATGGCTACACCTTC	CASSRRDRASYGYTF
many	TRBJ2-7	TRBV28	.	TGTGCCAGCAGTTTCGGACGGACGGGTGAGCAGTACTTC	CASSFGRTGEQYF
few	TRBJ2-4	TRBV2	.	TGTGCCAGCAGTGAACAGGGCATAGCCAAAAACATTCAGTACTTC	CASSEQGIAKNIQYF
.	TRBJ2-1	TRBV7-9	.	TGTGCCAGCAGCTTAGACTCCTCCTCCTCCGGACTATCCTACAATGAGCAGTTCTTC	CASSLDSSSSGLSYNEQFF
few	TRBJ2-3	TRBV5-1	.	TGCGCCAGCAGCTTGGAGCGGGTGGGTACAGATACGCAGTATTTT	CASSLERVGTDTQYF
.	TRBJ2-1	TRBV28	TRBD1	TGTGCCAGCAGTTTACCCGGGCCCGGACAGGGGGAGCAGTTCTTC	CASSLPGPGQGEQFF
few	TRBJ2-5	TRBV5-1	TRBD2	TGCGCCAGCAGCTCAATGGGGGGGTTCCAAGAGACCCAGTACTTC	CASSSMGGFQETQYF
few	TRBJ1-1	TRBV6-1	TRBD1	TGTGCCAGCAGTGAAGCCCGACAGGGTTGGATTCGGGACACTGAAGCTTTCTTT	CASSEARQGWIRDTEAFF
many	TRBJ2-1	TRBV6-1	.	TGTGCCAGCAGTGTGAGAATACAGGGTACGCACAACAATGAGCAGTTCTTC	CASSVRIQGTHNNEQFF
many	TRBJ1-5	TRBV2	.	TGTGCCAGCAGTGTTCTCGCCCGCAATCAGCCCCAGCATTTT	CASSVLARNQPQHF
few	TRBJ2-1	TRBV7-9	.	TGTGCCAGCAGCTTAGGCGGTAGCGTAAGTGAGCAGTTCTTC	CASSLGGSVSEQFF
.	TRBJ2-5	TRBV20-1	TRBD1	TGCAGTGCTAGGAGAAGACAGGGGCAATTAGGCTGGGAGACCCAGTACTTC	CSARRRQGQLGWETQYF
few	TRBJ2-4	TRBV5-1	TRBD1	TGCGCCAGCAGGGTGGACAGGGGGCCCAAAAACATTCAGTACTTC	CASRVDRGPKNIQYF